The rows below give T cell receptor beta chains drawn from one sample of a study of blood T cell repertoires in COVID-19. Here immunoSEQ multiplex PCR was the method, and the copy in TCRdb shows in-frame clones only, minus some. The sample records over 200,000 clones, roughly 85% being singletons. The sequenced sample was peripheral blood. These receptors were obtained from a woman between 18 and 29 years old who had recovered from COVID-19. The CDR3 runs from the conserved cysteine through the conserved F or W. The D gene is left open where the match is weak. Expanded clones are given a class, and other clones once, few, many or no size at all.

clone_size j_call v_call d_call cdr3_aa cdr3_nt
. TRBJ2-7 TRBV27 TRBD2 CASSLAGDGSYEQYF TGTGCCAGCAGTTTAGCGGGGGACGGTTCCTACGAGCAGTACTTC
. TRBJ2-2 TRBV7-2 TRBD1 CASSLRTGGGTGELFF TGTGCCAGCAGCCTCCGGACAGGGGGAGGAACCGGGGAGCTGTTTTTT
. TRBJ1-5 TRBV7-2 . CASSFQQGQPQHF TGTGCCAGCAGCTTTCAACAGGGTCAGCCCCAGCATTTT
. TRBJ1-1 TRBV5-6 TRBD1 CASSPLRTGTEAFF TGTGCCAGCAGCCCATTGCGGACAGGCACTGAAGCTTTCTTT
. TRBJ1-2 TRBV30 . CAWVQGYVVGYTF TGTGCCTGGGTACAGGGATACGTTGTCGGCTACACCTTC
. TRBJ1-2 TRBV4-3 . CASSQNRVGNGYTF TGCGCCAGCAGCCAAAACAGGGTGGGTAATGGCTACACCTTC
. TRBJ2-3 TRBV27 . CASSPYGTDTQYF TGTGCCAGCAGTCCCTATGGCACAGATACGCAGTATTTT
few TRBJ2-7 TRBV6-5 TRBD2 CASSYFRLAGDYEQYF TGTGCCAGCAGTTACTTCCGACTAGCGGGAGACTACGAGCAGTACTTC
. TRBJ1-1 TRBV21-1 . CASSKLGGVGYTEAFF TGTGCCAGCAGCAAATTAGGGGGGGTTGGGTACACTGAAGCTTTCTTT
once TRBJ2-2 TRBV30 TRBD2 CAWSEGTSGRMELFF TGTGCCTGGAGTGAAGGGACTAGCGGGAGAATGGAGCTGTTTTTT
. TRBJ2-5 TRBV30 . CAWSVYEGAETQYF TGTGCCTGGAGTGTATATGAGGGCGCGGAGACCCAGTACTTC
. TRBJ2-3 TRBV29-1 TRBD1 CSDGQGGTDTQYF TGCAGCGACGGACAGGGAGGCACAGATACGCAGTATTTT
. TRBJ1-1 TRBV11-1 . CASSSLRVSNTEAFF TGTGCCAGCAGCTCCCTACGGGTTTCGAACACTGAAGCTTTCTTT
once TRBJ2-1 TRBV19 . CASSMEPGINEQFF TGTGCCAGTAGTATGGAACCAGGCATAAATGAGCAGTTCTTC
. TRBJ2-6 TRBV24-1 . CATGASGANVLTF TGTGCCACCGGAGCGAGTGGGGCCAACGTCCTGACTTTC
. TRBJ2-4 TRBV2 TRBD1 CASSDPLQGSLAKNIQYF TGTGCCAGCAGCGACCCCCTACAGGGGAGCCTAGCCAAAAACATTCAGTACTTC
once TRBJ2-1 TRBV9 TRBD2 CASSGLAGTYNEQFF TGTGCCAGCAGCGGACTAGCGGGAACCTACAATGAGCAGTTCTTC
. TRBJ2-3 TRBV5-1 . CASNLEDSSTDTQYF TGCGCCAGCAACCTAGAGGACTCTAGCACAGATACGCAGTATTTT
. TRBJ1-2 TRBV5-6 TRBD1 CASSLGTGGFGYGYTF TGTGCCAGCAGCTTGGGGACAGGGGGCTTTGGCTATGGCTACACCTTC
. TRBJ1-1 TRBV4-2 TRBD1 CASLSILAGGIRNTEAFF TGTGCCAGCCTATCGATTTTGGCAGGGGGCATTAGAAACACTGAAGCTTTCTTT
. TRBJ1-1 TRBV11-3 . CASSLDRGEAFF TGTGCCAGCAGCTTAGATCGGGGAGAAGCTTTCTTT
. TRBJ1-3 TRBV6-5 TRBD1 CASSYSTGTSGNTIYF TGTGCCAGCAGTTACTCGACAGGGACGTCTGGAAACACCATATATTTT
once TRBJ2-7 TRBV19 . CASSAPSYEQYF TGTGCCAGTAGTGCCCCCAGCTACGAGCAGTACTTC
. TRBJ2-7 TRBV5-6 . CASSLGLGDEQYF TGTGCCAGCAGCTTGGGCCTCGGTGACGAGCAGTACTTC
. TRBJ2-1 TRBV4-2 TRBD2 CASSQGWGTRSASNNEQFF TGTGCCAGCAGCCAAGGATGGGGGACTAGATCGGCGTCTAACAATGAGCAGTTCTTC
once TRBJ1-6 TRBV27 . CASSLSGGNSPLHF TGTGCCAGCAGTTTATCAGGGGGTAATTCACCCCTCCACTTT
. TRBJ2-5 TRBV4-2 . CASSQVSSGETQYF TGTGCCAGCAGCCAAGTGAGTTCAGGAGAGACCCAGTACTTC
. TRBJ1-2 TRBV4-3 TRBD1 CASSQIRDSRYGYTF TGCGCCAGCAGCCAGATCCGGGACAGCCGCTATGGCTACACCTTC
few TRBJ1-1 TRBV7-9 . CASSLVTGKNTEAFF TGTGCCAGCAGCTTAGTGACAGGAAAGAACACTGAAGCTTTCTTT
. TRBJ2-5 TRBV4-3 . CASSQDPGRPQYF TGCGCCAGCAGCCAAGATCCAGGGAGGCCCCAGTACTTC
once TRBJ2-7 TRBV28 TRBD2 CASSSVGLAGHYEQYF TGTGCCAGCAGTTCGGTGGGACTAGCGGGCCACTACGAGCAGTACTTC
. TRBJ2-5 TRBV7-2 . CASSLVGAYQETQYF TGTGCCAGCAGCTTAGTAGGAGCCTACCAAGAGACCCAGTACTTC
once TRBJ2-2 TRBV7-3 . CASSYQGGSDGELFF TGTGCCAGCAGCTATCAAGGGGGTTCCGACGGGGAGCTGTTTTTT
. TRBJ1-2 TRBV6-6 . CASSDLPGVYGYTF TGTGCCAGCAGTGACCTTCCAGGGGTCTATGGCTACACCTTC
. TRBJ1-5 TRBV21-1 . CASSKAKDRGPGQPQHF TGTGCCAGCAGCAAAGCGAAGGACAGGGGCCCCGGTCAGCCCCAGCATTTT
. TRBJ1-5 TRBV6-4 . CASSEGGCIQGQSLQPQHF TGTGCCAGCAGTGAGGGGGGGTGTATTCAAGGACAAAGTCTCCAGCCCCAGCATTTT
once TRBJ2-1 TRBV5-4 TRBD2 CASSISGRGHEQFF TGTGCCAGCAGTATTAGCGGGAGGGGCCATGAGCAGTTCTTC
. TRBJ1-4 TRBV5-1 TRBD1 CASSFDRGGPTNEKLFF TGCGCCAGCAGCTTCGACAGGGGGGGTCCAACTAATGAAAAACTGTTTTTT
. TRBJ1-2 TRBV7-6 . CASSLGGQLQGYTF TGTGCCAGCAGCTTAGGCGGACAGCTCCAGGGCTACACCTTC
. TRBJ2-3 TRBV5-1 TRBD2 CASSVSSGGYTDTQYF TGCGCCAGCAGCGTGTCATCGGGAGGGTACACAGATACGCAGTATTTT
. TRBJ1-5 TRBV6-5 . CASSYSKAYSNQPQHF TGTGCCAGCAGTTACTCGAAAGCGTATAGCAATCAGCCCCAGCATTTT
once TRBJ2-5 TRBV25-1 TRBD2 CASSDSGLAGGQETQYF TGTGCCAGCAGTGACTCGGGACTAGCGGGGGGACAAGAGACCCAGTACTTC
. TRBJ1-1 TRBV7-8 . CASSYQGPNTEAFF TGTGCCAGCAGCTACCAGGGTCCGAACACTGAAGCTTTCTTT
. TRBJ2-1 TRBV19 TRBD2 CASSFTLAGVGYNEQFF TGTGCCAGTAGTTTTACACTAGCGGGAGTAGGATACAATGAGCAGTTCTTC
. TRBJ2-1 TRBV5-1 TRBD2 CASSHGTSDYNEQFF TGCGCCAGCAGCCACGGGACTAGCGACTACAATGAGCAGTTCTTC
. TRBJ2-1 TRBV5-5 TRBD1 CASSLAGTGYNEQFF TGTGCCAGCAGCTTGGCAGGGACAGGATACAATGAGCAGTTCTTC
few TRBJ1-2 TRBV6-5 TRBD1 CASKSRTGNYGYTF TGTGCCAGCAAGTCACGGACAGGGAACTATGGCTACACCTTC
. TRBJ2-4 TRBV27 TRBD1 CASSLRQGTDIQYF TGTGCCAGCAGTCTGCGACAGGGCACAGACATTCAGTACTTC
. TRBJ2-5 TRBV4-3 . CASSQDGGASKETQYF TGCGCCAGCAGCCAAGATGGTGGAGCGAGCAAAGAGACCCAGTACTTC
. TRBJ1-6 TRBV27 TRBD1 CASSIGQGARSPLHF TGTGCCAGCAGTATCGGACAGGGGGCGCGTTCACCCCTCCACTTT
. TRBJ1-1 TRBV12-5 TRBD1 CASGPTGGTEAFF TGTGCTAGTGGTCCCACAGGGGGCACTGAAGCTTTCTTT
. TRBJ1-2 TRBV12-3/TRBV12-4 . CASTEGRVSYTF TGTGCCAGCACTGAGGGTAGGGTAAGCTACACCTTC
. TRBJ2-7 TRBV6-6 . CASSKGLSYEQYF TGTGCCAGCAGCAAAGGACTTTCCTACGAGCAGTACTTC
. TRBJ1-5 TRBV30 . CAWNPTGGANQPQHF TGTGCCTGGAACCCGACGGGGGGGGCCAATCAGCCCCAGCATTTT